Described below is a single T cell receptor (beta chain) sequence and its context. This sample stems from a study of blood T cell repertoires in COVID-19. Study background: The study drew acute and convalescent COVID-19 samples from the United States, Italy and Spain. The cDNA or gDNA used as material had been derived from T cells, B-cell-depleted T cells, or PBMCs.

Trimming cost V 4 bases and J 3 bases, with 13 bases left between them. In germline, CDR1 is ENHRY, CDR2 SYGVKD. The CDR3 has 14 residues. In the original processing: Counts of nucleated cells, estimated from reference gene primer amplification, were obtained. The method was immunoSEQ multiplex PCR; TCRdb's version includes in-frame clones alone and lacks a portion of them. The DNA gave D and trimming, while V, J and clone size come from that table. The sample contains tens of thousands of clones, about 85% of which appear only once. The chain joins TRBV10-3 to TRBJ2-7, with D possibly being TRBD1 (6 bases). Source material: peripheral blood. This sequence originates from a human donor in a cohort sampled during active COVID-19. The CDR3 DNA sequence: TGTGCCATCAGTGGGACAGCGACCTACTACGAGCAGTACTTC. Its translation is CAISGTATYYEQYF.